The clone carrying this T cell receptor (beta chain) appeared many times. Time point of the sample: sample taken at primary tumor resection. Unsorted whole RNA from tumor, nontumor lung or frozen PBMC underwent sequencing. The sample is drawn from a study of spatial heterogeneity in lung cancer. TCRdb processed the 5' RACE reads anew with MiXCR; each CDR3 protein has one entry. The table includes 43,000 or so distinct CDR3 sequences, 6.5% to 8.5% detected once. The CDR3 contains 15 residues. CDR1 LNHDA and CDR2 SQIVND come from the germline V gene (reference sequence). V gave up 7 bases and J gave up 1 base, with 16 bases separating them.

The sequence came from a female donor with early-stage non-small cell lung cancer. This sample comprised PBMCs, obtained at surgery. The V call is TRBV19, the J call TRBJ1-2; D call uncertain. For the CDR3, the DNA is TGTGCCAGTAAACCCACTATACTCGATAACTATGGCTACACCTTC. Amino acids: CASKPTILDNYGYTF. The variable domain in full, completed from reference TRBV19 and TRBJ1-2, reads DGGITQSPKYLFRKEGQNVTLSCEQNLNHDAMYWYRQDPGQGLRLIYYSQIVNDFQKGDIAEGYSVSREKKESFPLTVTSAQKNPTAFYLCASKPTILDNYGYTFGSGTRLTVV.